This record concerns one T cell receptor (beta chain) sequence. The antigen is not known. The entry originates in a study of cytomegalovirus exposure and HLA in healthy donors. Study-level results: Presence/absence analyses treated sequencing depth as roughly uniform across donors. V- and J-gene trimming of TCR beta was linked (in a later analysis) to a missense DCLRE1C variant. Equally common other TCR beta chains were less clonally expanded than HLA-associated ones, a later analysis found.

V lost 5 bases, J lost 1 base, and 17 bases lay in between. This CDR3 spans 16 amino acids. The germline CDR1 and CDR2 sequences are SGHAT and FQNNGV. The PCR was carried out with 60 Vbeta primers and 13 Jbeta primers. TCRdb's copy holds only in-frame clones and misses some; the assay was immunoSEQ multiplex PCR. The sample yields just over 150,000 clones, about 85% seen once. The TCR sequence derives from a man between 18 and 35 years old in good health and CMV-seropositive. The sample consisted of PBMCs. The gene calls are TRBV11-2 and TRBJ1-1; maybe TRBD1 (6 bases). CDR3 nucleotide sequence: TGTGCCAGCAGCCCAGGGGTCAGAGGTAAGAACACTGAAGCTTTCTTT. Its protein product is CASSPGVRGKNTEAFF.